This TCR beta chain was documented in a study of naive and memory T cell subsets. A UMI-containing oligonucleotide was joined by 3' ligation to the TCR cDNA template. Germline lookup yields CDR1 LNHDA and CDR2 SQIVND (reference sequence). V lost 4 bases and J lost 11, with 17 bases in between. The CDR3 loop spans 13 amino acids. Ligated cDNA underwent four rounds of PCR with nested alpha and beta constant region primers and SP2. Alpha and beta constant region primers primed reverse transcription for blood and skin samples. TCRdb recomputed calls from the 5' RACE reads with MiXCR, one row per CDR3 protein. The sample shows 56,000 or so distinct CDR3 sequences, more than 7.5% of them seen only once. The sample holds many counts of this clonotype.

This chain uses TRBV19 with TRBJ1-1; the D gene is possibly TRBD1 (6 bases). This clonotype originated in a female donor in good health. This CDR3 is CASSTRDTSVAFF. CDR3 bases: TGTGCCAGTAGTACCCGGGACACCAGCGTCGCTTTCTTT. Supplemented by reference TRBV19 and TRBJ1-1, the full variable domain reads DGGITQSPKYLFRKEGQNVTLSCEQNLNHDAMYWYRQDPGQGLRLIYYSQIVNDFQKGDIAEGYSVSREKKESFPLTVTSAQKNPTAFYLCASSTRDTSVAFFGQGTRLTVV.